This T cell receptor beta chain was sequenced in a study of low-dose radiotherapy and immunotherapy resistance in tumors. Study background: Each two-week cycle included intravenous cyclophosphamide 200 mg/m2, given one day before radiation and immunotherapy.

First-strand cDNA used TRAV- and TRBV-specific primers, covering alpha and beta chains. Using a constant-region primer together with a V-primer adapter, TCRs were subjected to around 22 PCR cycles of amplification. Each CDR3 protein gets one entry after TCRdb re-called the reads with MiXCR. The sample has 85,000 to 95,000 distinct CDR3 sequences; more than 7.5% are singletons. This clonotype was counted ten times or more. Time point indicated: before trial treatment. V shed 5 bases and J 4 bases; nucleotides not matched to a gene: 8. This CDR3 is built from 15 residues. CDR1 and CDR2 (germline): SGHAT, FQNNGV.

The receptor was isolated from a male donor with prostate cancer. The source was PBMCs, collected before treatment. The V call is TRBV11-2, the J call TRBJ2-3, with 8 bases matching TRBD2. Written as DNA, the CDR3 is TGTGCCAGCAGCAAAAGCGGGAGCGGGTCAGATACGCAGTATTTT. Its protein product is CASSKSGSGSDTQYF.